The entry below gives a single TCR beta chain sequence along with its context. The limits of the CDR3 on the DNA are not certain, so only TCRdb's listed CDR3 is given. This entry comes from a study of cytomegalovirus exposure and HLA in healthy donors. The CDR3 numbers 23 amino acids, ends counted. Germline V gene lookup returns CDR1 MDHEN and CDR2 SYDVKM. It was with 60 Vbeta and 13 Jbeta primers that the PCR ran. Only in-frame clones appear in the TCRdb table, and some are missing; sequencing was by immunoSEQ multiplex PCR. The top ten hold around 1.7% of the sample, which has 200,000 to 250,000 clones, more than 60% seen once.

This chain connects TRBV28 to TRBJ2-7; the table names TRBD2, a call not compared with the DNA. The origin of this receptor is a man in his forties or fifties in good health and CMV-seronegative. Sequenced: PBMCs. CDR3 sequence reads: CASSAAGLRAVLRADHPLDEQYF.